Shown below are 18 T cell receptor beta chains from a single sample sequenced in a study of blood T cell repertoires in COVID-19. Profiled with immunoSEQ multiplex PCR; TCRdb holds only in-frame clones, not every one. The sample yields 200,000 to 300,000 clones, around 86% seen once. Sequencing was performed on peripheral blood. The receptors stem from a woman aged 55-70 years with COVID-19, enrolled during active disease.

This clone showed up just once. CDR3 sequence reads: CASSRREGYTF. Here the CDR3 DNA reads TGTGCCAGCAGCCGCCGTGAGGGCTACACCTTC. This chain joins TRBV3-1 (or the pseudogene TRBV3-2) and TRBJ1-2; D is unresolved. Germline values: CDR1 LGHDT, CDR2 YNNKEL (reference sequence). This CDR3 is 11 amino acids long. V was trimmed by 4 bases and J by 8 bases, leaving 8 bases between them.

The V gene is TRBV11-1, the J gene TRBJ2-2; TRBD1 is a possible D gene (5 bases). Germline V lookup: CDR1 SGHAT, CDR2 FQDESV (reference sequence). This CDR3 has 16 residues. Between the trimmed V and J ends, which lost 5 bases and 3 bases, there was a span of 16 bases. The CDR3 is CASSPPWGADTGELFF. DNA for the CDR3: TGTGCCAGCAGCCCCCCTTGGGGCGCCGACACCGGGGAGCTGTTTTTT.

This clone was observed a single time. The J gene is TRBJ2-1, the V gene TRBV27, with 12 bases fitting TRBD2. The germline V gene has CDR1 MNHEY and CDR2 SMNVEV (reference sequence). Trimming at V came to 2 bases and at J to 5 bases, leaving 16 bases not matched to a gene. The CDR3 is 20 residues long. CDR3 nucleotide sequence: TGTGCCAGCAGTTTACGGCCCCTAGCGGGAGGGTCGGTTGTAAACAATGAGCAGTTCTTC. Translating it yields CASSLRPLAGGSVVNNEQFF.

The rearrangement uses TRBV18 and TRBJ1-2, with TRBD1 matching 7 bases. CDR1 and CDR2 (germline): KGHSH, LQKENI. The CDR3 covers 12 residues. The J segment lost 8 bases and the V segment lost 5 bases, leaving 5 bases of the junction unmatched. CDR3 coding DNA: TGTGCCAGCTCAGCGACAGGGCGAGGCTACACCTTC. This sequence encodes CASSATGRGYTF.

This clone was counted a few times. The rearrangement uses TRBV28 and TRBJ1-5; D gene unclear. Trimming shortened V by 3 bases and J by 9 bases, and 9 bases separated the two germline ends. Germline CDR1 reads MDHEN; CDR2 reads SYDVKM. The CDR3 has 12 residues. CDR3 protein: CASSFPSLPQHF. In DNA, the CDR3 is TGTGCCAGCAGTTTCCCCTCCCTGCCCCAGCATTTT.

The chain carries TRBV9 and TRBJ2-3; D ambiguous. CDR1 is SGDLS, CDR2 YYNGEE, per germline. The V and J ends lost 4 bases and 3 bases respectively, with 18 bases between them. The CDR3 runs to 16 residues. The CDR3 reads CASSFLGSAGTDTQYF. CDR3 coding DNA: TGTGCCAGCAGCTTTTTGGGTTCCGCAGGTACAGATACGCAGTATTTT.

The chain couples TRBV7-7 to TRBJ2-5; the match to TRBD2 covers 14 bases. The CDR3 runs 16 residues. Per germline, CDR1 SSHAT and CDR2 FNYEAQ (reference sequence). Trimming cost V 5 bases and J 4 bases; bases outside gene matches: 6. The CDR3 is CASSLGTSGSRETQYF. The CDR3 region has the DNA TGTGCCAGCAGCCTGGGGACTAGCGGGAGTCGAGAGACCCAGTACTTC.

The CDR3: CASSPTRRAGEETQYF. The CDR3 nucleotides read TGTGCCAGCAGCCCTACTCGCCGGGCGGGAGAAGAGACCCAGTACTTC. This rearrangement joins TRBV5-4 to TRBJ2-5; 7 nucleotides match TRBD2. The CDR3 sequence is 16 residues long. The V segment lost 4 bases and the J segment 3 bases; nucleotides outside the gene matches: 12. In germline, CDR1 is SGHNT, CDR2 YYREEE (reference sequence).

The chain has TRBV11-3 and TRBJ2-3, with 14 bases that match TRBD2. This CDR3 is 17 amino acids long. J lost 2 bases, V lost 4 bases, and 5 bases had no gene match. In germline, CDR1 is SGHNT, CDR2 YENEEA. This CDR3 is CASSSRLAGGLTDTQYF. CDR3 coding DNA: TGTGCCAGCAGCTCCAGACTAGCGGGAGGGCTCACAGATACGCAGTATTTT.

This clone was recorded only once. The V call is TRBV29-1, the J call TRBJ1-5; no reliable D call. Germline V lookup: CDR1 SQVTM, CDR2 ANQGSEA. The CDR3 spans 12 residues. V lost 4 bases and J 4 bases, leaving 8 bases between the germline ends. In DNA, the CDR3 is TGCAGCGTTGGGTCGGGGAATCAGCCCCAGCATTTT. This sequence encodes CSVGSGNQPQHF.

The chain recombines TRBV19 with TRBJ2-3; a weak D match, TRBD2 (6 bases). V shed 3 bases and J shed 5 bases, with 15 bases lying between them. Germline CDR1 reads LNHDA; CDR2 reads SQIVND (reference sequence). This CDR3 region has 15 residues. CDR3 loop: CASSIAGRSIDTQYF. Written as DNA, the CDR3 is TGTGCCAGTAGTATTGCGGGAAGGTCGATAGATACGCAGTATTTT.

This clone has only a few counts. The J gene is TRBJ1-2, the V gene TRBV2; TRBD1 matches 9 bases. Per germline, CDR1 SNHLY and CDR2 FYNNEI. Germline trimming cut 6 bases from V and 4 bases from J; bases unmatched to any gene: 6. There are 14 residues in the CDR3. The CDR3 sequence: CASRGQGPGYGYTF. CDR3 DNA: TGTGCCAGCAGAGGACAGGGGCCGGGCTATGGCTACACCTTC.

The chain carries TRBV5-4 and TRBJ2-5; 10 bases map to TRBD2. This CDR3 contains 14 residues. V was pared by 4 bases and J by 5 bases, with 5 bases of the junction left unmatched. The germline V gene has CDR1 SGHNT and CDR2 YYREEE (reference sequence). The CDR3 protein is CASSLSGRSETQYF. The CDR3 DNA reads TGTGCCAGCAGCCTTAGCGGGAGGTCCGAGACCCAGTACTTC. Together with reference TRBV5-4 and TRBJ2-5, the CDR3 gives the full variable domain: ETGVTQSPTHLIKTRGQQVTLRCSSQSGHNTVSWYQQALGQGPQFIFQYYREEENGRGNFPPRFSGLQFPNYSSELNVNALELDDSALYLCASSLSGRSETQYFGPGTRLLVL.

As regards this clone: Other nucleotide sequences from this sample produce the same CDR3. The chain links TRBV5-1 to TRBJ1-1; D may be TRBD1 (6 bases). The CDR3 consists of 14 residues. The V end lost 4 bases, the J end lost 0 bases, and 10 bases lay between the germline ends. CDR1 is SGHRS, CDR2 YFSETQ, per germline. The CDR3 sequence: CASSSGQLNTEAFF. In nucleotides, the CDR3 is TGCGCCAGCAGCAGTGGACAGCTGAACACTGAAGCTTTCTTT. The whole variable domain, filled in from reference TRBV5-1 and TRBJ1-1, reads KAGVTQTPRYLIKTRGQQVTLSCSPISGHRSVSWYQQTPGQGLQFLFEYFSETQRNKGNFPGRFSGRQFSNSRSEMNVSTLELGDSALYLCASSSGQLNTEAFFGQGTRLTVV.

The chain is built from TRBV5-1 and TRBJ1-6; TRBD1 agrees at 9 bases. The germline gives CDR1 SGHRS, CDR2 YFSETQ. Germline trimming cut 0 bases from V and 8 bases from J; bases unmatched to any gene: 6. The CDR3 runs to 16 residues. The CDR3 DNA follows: TGCGCCAGCAGCTTGGGTGCGACAGGGGGTTATTCACCCCTCCACTTT. This codes for CASSLGATGGYSPLHF.

As for this clone: Since the CDR3 does not end with the conserved phenylalanine or tryptophan, this likely comes from a read error. V usage is TRBV5-4 and J usage is TRBJ2-7; 9 bases agree with TRBD1. Germline CDR1 is SGHNT and CDR2 is YYREEE (reference sequence). J lost 4 bases, V lost 2 bases, and 4 bases had no gene match. This CDR3 is 14 amino acids long. Here the CDR3 DNA reads TGTGCCAGCAGCTTTGGACAGGGGATTTACGAGCAGTACCTC. Encoded protein: CASSFGQGIYEQYL.

This clone was detected only once. The rearrangement links TRBV29-1 to TRBJ1-2, with D possibly being TRBD1 (5 bases). CDR3 size: 14 residues. Trimming removed 4 bases from V and 1 base from J, with 13 bases in between. Germline CDR1 is SQVTM and CDR2 is ANQGSEA. The CDR3 region is CSVVRDYNNYGYTF. CDR3 DNA sequence: TGCAGCGTTGTAAGGGACTACAATAACTATGGCTACACCTTC.

V gene TRBV18 combines with J gene TRBJ2-1, with 7 bases fitting TRBD1. Looked up from germline, CDR1 is KGHSH and CDR2 is LQKENI. This CDR3 is built from 15 residues. V lost 3 bases to trimming and J lost 0 bases; unmatched junction nucleotides: 2. CDR3 sequence: CASSPRTGSYNEQFF. The CDR3 nucleotides read TGTGCCAGCTCACCCCGGACAGGCTCCTACAATGAGCAGTTCTTC.